These 5 T cell receptor beta chains were sequenced from one sample in a study of blood T cells in healthy people across ages. With a J-beta primer mix and a sample-barcoded 5' primer, a second PCR ran roughly 7 to 11 cycles. In TCRdb, the 5' RACE reads were re-called with MiXCR into one record per CDR3 protein. The data contain fewer than 700,000 distinct CDR3 sequences, around 48% of them singletons. Sequencing was done on a sample of blood. These receptors all come from a man older than 75 in good health.

The CDR3 loop is CASSLAGTGSQETQYF. The CDR3 DNA reads as TGCGCCAGCAGCTTGGCCGGGACAGGGAGCCAAGAGACCCAGTACTTC. V and J are TRBV5-1 and TRBJ2-5; 9 bases map to TRBD1. V lost 0 bases to trimming and J lost 1 base; unmatched junction nucleotides: 4. The CDR3 covers 16 residues. Germline V gene lookup returns CDR1 SGHRS and CDR2 YFSETQ.

In this sample, this clonotype turned up once. The genes are TRBV4-3 and TRBJ2-3, with 9 bases aligning to TRBD1. CDR3 length equals 16 residues. V lost 4 bases to trimming and J lost 4 bases; unmatched junction nucleotides: 9. CDR1 and CDR2 (germline): LGHNA, YSLEER. The CDR3 here is CASSRGWDRAADTQYF. The CDR3 region has the DNA TGCGCCAGCAGCCGTGGGTGGGACAGGGCGGCAGATACGCAGTATTTT.

The V call is TRBV10-1, the J call TRBJ2-3, with D uncertain. Germline V lookup: CDR1 WNHNN, CDR2 SYGVQD (reference sequence). CDR3 size: 15 residues. Between the trimmed V and J ends, which lost 1 base and 5 bases, there was a span of 13 bases. The CDR3 sequence is CASSELVALGDTQYF. The CDR3 nucleotides read TGCGCCAGCAGTGAGTTGGTGGCACTTGGAGATACGCAGTATTTT.

This clonotype was observed a few times. V gene TRBV4-1 combines with J gene TRBJ2-3; tentatively, D is TRBD1 (5 bases). Trimming shortened V by 4 bases and J by 8 bases, and 13 bases separated the two germline ends. CDR1 is MGHRA, CDR2 YSYEKL, per germline. The CDR3 consists of 13 residues. The CDR3 sequence is CASSPGTGPTQYF. CDR3 nucleotides: TGCGCCAGCAGCCCAGGAACAGGACCTACGCAGTATTTT.

V and J are TRBV3-1 and TRBJ1-5; D uncertain. V was cut by 0 bases and J by 4 bases, with 7 bases left in between. The CDR3 extends over 14 amino acids. Germline assignment: CDR1 LGHDT and CDR2 YNNKEL (reference sequence). The chain's CDR3 is CASSQDVLNQPQHF. In DNA, the CDR3 is TGTGCCAGCAGCCAAGATGTGCTGAATCAGCCCCAGCATTTT. Based on the CDR3 plus reference TRBV3-1 and TRBJ1-5, the full variable domain is DTAVSQTPKYLVTQMGNDKSIKCEQNLGHDTMYWYKQDSKKFLKIMFSYNNKELIINETVPNRFSPKSPDKAHLNLHINSLELGDSAVYFCASSQDVLNQPQHFGDGTRLSIL.